This T cell receptor beta chain stems from a study of blood T cell repertoires in COVID-19. Across the study: Spain, Italy and the United States supplied samples that represented acute and convalescent COVID-19. PBMCs, B-cell-depleted T cells, or T cells provided the cDNA or gDNA that made up the material.

There are a few counts of this clone. The method was immunoSEQ multiplex PCR; TCRdb's version includes in-frame clones alone and lacks a portion of them. The sample has more than 95,000 clones, 75% to 90% seen once. The receptor was derived from a human donor in a cohort sampled during active COVID-19. Sequenced material: peripheral blood.

CDR3 DNA: TGTGCCAGCCCCTCGAGATACCATAGCAATCAGCCCCAGCATTTT. This translates into CASPSRYHSNQPQHF. V and J are TRBV6-9 and TRBJ1-5; D uncertain. The CDR3 runs to 15 residues. The V gene's germline CDR1 is MNHGY and CDR2 SVAAGI. V lost 8 bases to trimming and J lost 0 bases, with 14 bases between them.